One sample yielded the 6 T cell receptor beta chains listed below, sequenced in a study of T cell responses to AZD1222 COVID-19 vaccine. Assay: immunoSEQ multiplex PCR; the TCRdb copy retains only in-frame clones and omits some. The sample has fewer than 180,000 clones, around 90% seen once; the top ten hold 3.2%. Material: peripheral blood, obtained 28 days after the second AZD1222 dose. The origin of the receptors is an adult who received the AZD1222 COVID-19 vaccine.

This clone was seen only once. V and J are TRBV5-1 and TRBJ2-5, with D tentatively TRBD2 (6 bases). Trimming pared 0 bases from V and 4 bases from J, leaving 10 bases between. Germline loops: CDR1 SGHRS, CDR2 YFSETQ. The CDR3 loop spans 14 amino acids. The CDR3 here is CASSLGLVGETQYF. CDR3 bases: TGCGCCAGCAGCTTGGGACTAGTAGGAGAGACCCAGTACTTC.

The gene calls are TRBV7-9 and TRBJ2-3; D tentatively reads TRBD1 or TRBD2 (5 bases each). The V end lost 5 bases, the J end lost 0 bases, and 15 bases lay between the germline ends. The CDR3 consists of 16 residues. Germline V lookup: CDR1 SEHNR, CDR2 FQNEAQ (reference sequence). The CDR3 sequence: CASSPLGGPSTDTQYF. The CDR3 DNA is TGTGCCAGCAGCCCACTTGGGGGACCTAGCACAGATACGCAGTATTTT.

The V and J genes are TRBV5-6 and TRBJ2-7; D unclear. The CDR3 length is 12 residues. V lost 2 bases, J lost 5 bases, and 8 bases lay in between. Per the germline V gene, CDR1 is SGHDT and CDR2 is YYEEEE. The CDR3 DNA reads as TGTGCCAGCAGCTTTAACGAAAACGAGCAGTACTTC. The encoded protein is CASSFNENEQYF.

CDR3 DNA: TGTGCCAGCAGCCCTACTAGCGGGATAAAGGATGAGCAGTTCTTC. Amino acids: CASSPTSGIKDEQFF. The rearrangement joins TRBV11-2 to TRBJ2-1; 10 nucleotides line up with TRBD2. CDR1 and CDR2 (germline): SGHAT, FQNNGV. This CDR3 contains 15 residues. J was trimmed by 8 bases and V by 5 bases; bases with no gene match: 9.

As to this clone: At the DNA level, this CDR3 is encoded by other sequences in the same sample as well. J is TRBJ1-1 and V is TRBV7-2; D ambiguous. Deletions cut 0 bases from V and 0 bases from J, with 8 bases between. Per the germline V gene, CDR1 is SGHTA and CDR2 is FQGNSA. The CDR3 has 15 amino acids. The CDR3 DNA reads as TGTGCCAGCAGCTTAGCAGGTCAGGTGAACACTGAAGCTTTCTTT. Amino acids: CASSLAGQVNTEAFF.

The chain is built from TRBV11-2 and TRBJ2-1, with 10 bases aligning to TRBD2. Germline V gene sequence: CDR1 SGHAT, CDR2 FQNNGV. V was clipped by 6 bases and J by 9 bases; unmatched bases: 8. The CDR3 has 14 amino acids. The CDR3, as DNA: TGTGCCAGCAGGACTATAGCGGGAGGCCCTGAGCAGTTCTTC. Protein: CASRTIAGGPEQFF.